This TCR beta chain was retrieved from a study of PD-1 blockade in mismatch repair-deficient tumors. As to time point: approximately 10-day in vitro stimulation with candidate neoantigen peptide 4. Each of roughly 7 ELISpot-reactive candidate peptides was used for approximately eleven-day stimulation. The CDR3 is 16 residues long. V was pared by 0 bases and J by 6 bases, with 8 bases of the junction left unmatched. Germline loops: CDR1 MGHRA, CDR2 YSYEKL. Generated by immunoSEQ multiplex PCR, the TCRdb table keeps only in-frame clones and is missing some. Of more than 11,000 clones in the sample, around 84% were seen once. Study-level results: After pembrolizumab, tumor-resident clones rose rapidly, then generally contracted before radiologic responses.

A single count supports this clone. The antigen is not known. V is TRBV4-1 and J is TRBJ2-1; 7 positions match TRBD1. The input for sequencing was cells cultured in vitro, taken from a patient treated with pembrolizumab. This TCR derives from an adult with mismatch repair-deficient cancer. The DNA of the CDR3 is TGCGCCAGCAGCCAAGACCCCGGGACAGCAAGCAATGAGCAGTTCTTC. As protein: CASSQDPGTASNEQFF.